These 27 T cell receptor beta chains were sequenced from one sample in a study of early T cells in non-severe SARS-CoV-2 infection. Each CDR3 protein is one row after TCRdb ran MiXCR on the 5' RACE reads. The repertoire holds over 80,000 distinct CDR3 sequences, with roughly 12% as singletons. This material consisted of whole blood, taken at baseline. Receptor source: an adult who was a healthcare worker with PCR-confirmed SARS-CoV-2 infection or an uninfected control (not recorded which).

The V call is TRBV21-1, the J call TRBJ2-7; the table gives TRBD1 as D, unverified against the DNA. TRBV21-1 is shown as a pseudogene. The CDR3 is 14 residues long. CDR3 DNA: TGTGCCAGCAGCTCGGGTGGGGGTTCCTACGAGCAGTACTTC. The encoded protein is CASSSGGGSYEQYF.

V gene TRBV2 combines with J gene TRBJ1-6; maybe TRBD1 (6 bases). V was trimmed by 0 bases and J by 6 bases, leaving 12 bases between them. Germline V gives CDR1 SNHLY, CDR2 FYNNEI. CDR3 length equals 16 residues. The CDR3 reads CASSEALGAGNSPLHF. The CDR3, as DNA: TGTGCCAGCAGTGAAGCGCTGGGGGCGGGTAATTCACCCCTCCACTTT.

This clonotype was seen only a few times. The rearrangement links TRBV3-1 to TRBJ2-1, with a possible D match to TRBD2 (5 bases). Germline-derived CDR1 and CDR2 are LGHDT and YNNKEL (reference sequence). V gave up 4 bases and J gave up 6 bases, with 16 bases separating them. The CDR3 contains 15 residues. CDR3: CASSRGSHSFNEQFF. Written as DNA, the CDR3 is TGTGCCAGCAGCCGCGGGTCTCACTCTTTCAATGAGCAGTTCTTC.

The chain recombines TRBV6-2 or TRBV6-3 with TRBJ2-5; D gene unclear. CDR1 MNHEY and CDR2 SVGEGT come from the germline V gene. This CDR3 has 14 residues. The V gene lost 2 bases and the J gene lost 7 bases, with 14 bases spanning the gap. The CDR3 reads CASSYSVVQTTQYF. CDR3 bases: TGTGCCAGCAGTTACAGCGTCGTGCAGACGACCCAGTACTTC.

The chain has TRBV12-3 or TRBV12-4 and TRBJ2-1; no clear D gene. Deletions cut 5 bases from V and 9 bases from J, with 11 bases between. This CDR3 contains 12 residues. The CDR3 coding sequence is TGTGCCAGCAGTCGGACCGCCGGTGAGCAGTTCTTC. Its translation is CASSRTAGEQFF.

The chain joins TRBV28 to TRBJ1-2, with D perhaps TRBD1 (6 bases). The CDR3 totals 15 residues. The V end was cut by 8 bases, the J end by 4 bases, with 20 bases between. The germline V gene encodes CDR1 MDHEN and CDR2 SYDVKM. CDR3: CASSRAGARGYGYTF. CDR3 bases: TGTGCCAGCTCCCGGGCGGGGGCCCGGGGCTATGGCTACACCTTC.

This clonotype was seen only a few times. The CDR3 DNA is TGCAGTGCTAGAGTTTACAGGGGAAACGTAGTTGGCTACACCTTC. Residues: CSARVYRGNVVGYTF. This rearrangement joins TRBV20-1 to TRBJ1-2; the match to TRBD1 covers 7 bases. J lost 7 bases, V lost 1 base, and 12 bases had no gene match. There are 15 residues in the CDR3. In germline, CDR1 is DFQATT, CDR2 SNEGSKA (reference sequence).

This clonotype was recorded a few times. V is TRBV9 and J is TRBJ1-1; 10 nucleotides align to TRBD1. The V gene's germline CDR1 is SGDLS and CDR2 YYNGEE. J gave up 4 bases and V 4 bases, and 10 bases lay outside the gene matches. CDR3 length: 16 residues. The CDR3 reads CASSSTPGQGSTEAFF. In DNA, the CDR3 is TGTGCCAGCAGCTCCACCCCGGGACAGGGGAGCACTGAAGCTTTCTTT.

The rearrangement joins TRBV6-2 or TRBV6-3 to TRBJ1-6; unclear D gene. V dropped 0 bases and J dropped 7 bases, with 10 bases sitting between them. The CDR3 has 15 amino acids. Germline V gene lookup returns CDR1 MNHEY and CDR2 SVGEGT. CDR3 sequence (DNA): TGTGCCAGCAGTTACTCGCGACTGACCAATTCACCCCTCCACTTT. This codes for CASSYSRLTNSPLHF.

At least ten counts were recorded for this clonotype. CDR3 amino acids: CASSSGLAIYEQYF. CDR3 sequence (DNA): TGTGCCAGCAGCTCGGGACTAGCGATCTACGAGCAGTACTTC. The chain is built from TRBV13 and TRBJ2-7; the match to TRBD2 covers 10 bases. The trim removed 4 bases at V and 3 bases at J, leaving 3 bases unmatched. The CDR3 spans 14 residues. The germline gives CDR1 PRHDT, CDR2 FYEKMQ (reference sequence).

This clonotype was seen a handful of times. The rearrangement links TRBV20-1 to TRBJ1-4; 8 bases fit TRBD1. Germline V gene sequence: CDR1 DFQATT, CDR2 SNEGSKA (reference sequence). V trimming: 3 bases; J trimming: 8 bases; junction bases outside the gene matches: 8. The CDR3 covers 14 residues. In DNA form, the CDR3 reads TGCAGTGCTAGCCCAGGGGGCGCGGGGGAAAAACTGTTTTTT. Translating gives CSASPGGAGEKLFF.

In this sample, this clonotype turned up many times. The CDR3 region has the DNA TGCAGCGTTGGCGGGAGGAGCGGGGAGCTGTTTTTT. Translation: CSVGGRSGELFF. J is TRBJ2-2 and V is TRBV29-1, with 8 bases identical to TRBD2. Trimming at V came to 4 bases and at J to 7 bases, leaving 2 bases not matched to a gene. Germline-derived CDR1 and CDR2 are SQVTM and ANQGSEA. The CDR3 extends over 12 amino acids.

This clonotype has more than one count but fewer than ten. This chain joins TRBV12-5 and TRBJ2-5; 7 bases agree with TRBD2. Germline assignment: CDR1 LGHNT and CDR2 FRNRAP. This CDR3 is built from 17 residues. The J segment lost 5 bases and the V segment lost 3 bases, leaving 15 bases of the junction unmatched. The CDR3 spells CASGFFPRLAVGETQYF. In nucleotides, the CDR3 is TGTGCTAGTGGTTTTTTCCCCCGACTAGCTGTGGGGGAGACCCAGTACTTC.

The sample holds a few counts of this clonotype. The CDR3 loop reads CASSLRGTSLSSYEQYF. The CDR3 coding sequence is TGTGCCAGCAGCCTCAGGGGGACTAGCCTATCCTCCTACGAGCAGTACTTC. This chain joins TRBV4-2 and TRBJ2-7, with 9 bases lining up with TRBD2. The V segment lost 4 bases and the J segment 0 bases; nucleotides outside the gene matches: 10. Germline V gene data show CDR1 as LGHNA and CDR2 as YNFKEQ. The length of the CDR3 is 17 residues.

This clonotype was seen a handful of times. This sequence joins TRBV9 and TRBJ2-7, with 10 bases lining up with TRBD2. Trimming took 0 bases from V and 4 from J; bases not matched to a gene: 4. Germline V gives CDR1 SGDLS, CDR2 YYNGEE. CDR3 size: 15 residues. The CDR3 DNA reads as TGTGCCAGCAGCGTAGCTAGCGGGAGTGGTTACGAGCAGTACTTC. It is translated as CASSVASGSGYEQYF.

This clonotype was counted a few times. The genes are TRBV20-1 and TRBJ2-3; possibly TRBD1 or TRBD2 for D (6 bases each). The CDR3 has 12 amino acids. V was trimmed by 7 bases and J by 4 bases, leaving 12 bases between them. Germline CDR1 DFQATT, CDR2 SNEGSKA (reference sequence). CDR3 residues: CSGGGGSDTQYF. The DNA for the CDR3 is TGCAGTGGCGGAGGGGGATCAGATACGCAGTATTTT.

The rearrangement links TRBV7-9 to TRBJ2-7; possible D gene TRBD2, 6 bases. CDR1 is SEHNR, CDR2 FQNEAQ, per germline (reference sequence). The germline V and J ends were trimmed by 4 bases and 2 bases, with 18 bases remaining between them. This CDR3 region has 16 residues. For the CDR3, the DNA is TGTGCCAGCAGCTCCGAAAAGGAGGGTACCCCCTACGAGCAGTACTTC. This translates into CASSSEKEGTPYEQYF.

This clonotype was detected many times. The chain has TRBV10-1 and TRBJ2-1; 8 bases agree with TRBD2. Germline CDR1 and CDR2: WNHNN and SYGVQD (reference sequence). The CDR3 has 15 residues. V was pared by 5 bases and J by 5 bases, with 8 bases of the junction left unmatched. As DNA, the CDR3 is TGCGCCAGCAGTCGGACTAGCCTGGGGAACAATGAGCAGTTCTTC. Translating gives CASSRTSLGNNEQFF.

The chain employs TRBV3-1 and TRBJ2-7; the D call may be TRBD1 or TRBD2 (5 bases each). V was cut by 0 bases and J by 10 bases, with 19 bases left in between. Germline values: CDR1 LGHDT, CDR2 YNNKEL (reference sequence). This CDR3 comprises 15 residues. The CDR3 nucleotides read TGTGCCAGCAGCCAAGATTCGGGGCGGGTCCACGTTCAGTACTTC. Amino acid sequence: CASSQDSGRVHVQYF.

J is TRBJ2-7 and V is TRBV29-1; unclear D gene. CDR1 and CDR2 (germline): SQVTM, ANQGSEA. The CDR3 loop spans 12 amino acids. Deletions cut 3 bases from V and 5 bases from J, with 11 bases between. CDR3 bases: TGCAGCGTTGACGGCGGTCCCCACGAGCAGTACTTC. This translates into CSVDGGPHEQYF.

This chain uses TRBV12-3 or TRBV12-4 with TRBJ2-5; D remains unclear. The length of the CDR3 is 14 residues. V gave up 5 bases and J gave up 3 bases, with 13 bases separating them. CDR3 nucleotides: TGTGCCAGCAGTCCCTCCAGCATGGAAGAGACCCAGTACTTC. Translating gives CASSPSSMEETQYF.

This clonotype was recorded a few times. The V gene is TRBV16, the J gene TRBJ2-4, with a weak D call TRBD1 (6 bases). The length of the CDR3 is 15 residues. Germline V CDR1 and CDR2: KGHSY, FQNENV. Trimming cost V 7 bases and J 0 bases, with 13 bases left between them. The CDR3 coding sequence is TGTGCCAGCACCAGGACAGTTCTAGCCAAAAACATTCAGTACTTC. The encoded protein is CASTRTVLAKNIQYF. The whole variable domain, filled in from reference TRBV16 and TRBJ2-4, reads GEEVAQTPKHLVRGEGQKAKLYCAPIKGHSYVFWYQQVLKNEFKFLISFQNENVFDETGMPKERFSAKCLPNSPCSLEIQATKLEDSAVYFCASTRTVLAKNIQYFGAGTRLSVL.

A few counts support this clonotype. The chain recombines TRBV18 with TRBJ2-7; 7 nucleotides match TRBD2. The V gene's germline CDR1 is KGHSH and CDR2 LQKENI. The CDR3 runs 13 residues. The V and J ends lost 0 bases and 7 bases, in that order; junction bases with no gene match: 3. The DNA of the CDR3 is TGTGCCAGCTCACCACCGAGGGAGGGGGAGCAGTACTTC. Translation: CASSPPREGEQYF.

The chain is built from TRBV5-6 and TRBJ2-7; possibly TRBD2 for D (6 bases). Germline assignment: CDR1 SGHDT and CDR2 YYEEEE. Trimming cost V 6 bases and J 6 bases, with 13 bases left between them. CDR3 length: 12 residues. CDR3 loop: CASNYGGGEQYF. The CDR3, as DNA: TGTGCCAGCAACTATGGGGGAGGCGAGCAGTACTTC.

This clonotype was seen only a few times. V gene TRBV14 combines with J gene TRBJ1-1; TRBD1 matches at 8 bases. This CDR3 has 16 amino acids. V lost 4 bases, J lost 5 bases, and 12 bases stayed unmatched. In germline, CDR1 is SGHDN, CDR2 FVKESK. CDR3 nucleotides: TGTGCCAGCAGCCGGGACAGGCGCCTCATGGGGACTGAAGCTTTCTTT. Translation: CASSRDRRLMGTEAFF. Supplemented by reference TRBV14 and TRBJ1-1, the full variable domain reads EAGVTQFPSHSVIEKGQTVTLRCDPISGHDNLYWYRRVMGKEIKFLLHFVKESKQDESGMPNNRFLAERTGGTYSTLKVQPAELEDSGVYFCASSRDRRLMGTEAFFGQGTRLTVV.

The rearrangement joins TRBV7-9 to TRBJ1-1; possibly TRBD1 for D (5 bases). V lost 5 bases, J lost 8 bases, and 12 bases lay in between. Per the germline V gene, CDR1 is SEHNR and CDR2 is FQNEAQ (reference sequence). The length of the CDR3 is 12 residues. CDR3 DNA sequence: TGTGCCAGCAGCAAGTCAGGGATAGAAGCTTTCTTT. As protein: CASSKSGIEAFF.

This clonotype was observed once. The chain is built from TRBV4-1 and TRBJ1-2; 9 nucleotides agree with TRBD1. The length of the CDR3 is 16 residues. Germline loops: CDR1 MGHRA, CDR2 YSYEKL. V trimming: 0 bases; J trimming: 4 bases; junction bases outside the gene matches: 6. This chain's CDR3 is CASSQEQGATPYGYTF. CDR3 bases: TGCGCCAGCAGCCAAGAACAGGGGGCGACCCCCTATGGCTACACCTTC.